A selection of T cell receptor beta chains follows, all from one sample in a study of early T cells in non-severe SARS-CoV-2 infection. TCRdb re-derived calls from the 5' RACE reads in MiXCR, one entry per CDR3 protein. The sample carries 75,000 to 100,000 distinct CDR3 sequences, about 15% recorded once. Sequencing input: whole blood. Receptors originate from an adult who was a healthcare worker with PCR-confirmed SARS-CoV-2 infection or an uninfected control (not recorded which). Each CDR3 is given with its conserved first and last residue. Each record gives: clone size, CDR3 length, J gene, V gene, D gene, CDR3 DNA, CDR3 protein. The D gene is left open where the match is weak. The size field is filled for only some rows; it gives once, few, many or a size class.

few 13 TRBJ1-1 TRBV10-3 NA TGTGCCATCAGGCCGGGACCGAACACTGAAGCTTTCTTT CAIRPGPNTEAFF
few 12 TRBJ2-1 TRBV28 NA TGTGCCAGCAGTTTGATCTTAAGCGAGCAGTTCTTC CASSLILSEQFF
many 13 TRBJ1-5 TRBV7-2 NA TGTGCCAGCAGCTGGGAGGGCAATCAGCCCCAGCATTTT CASSWEGNQPQHF
NA 17 TRBJ2-1 TRBV6-6 TRBD2 TGTGCCAGCAGTAAGCAAGGACTAGCGGGAGGAACCGATGAGCAGTTCTTC CASSKQGLAGGTDEQFF
few 11 TRBJ2-7 TRBV28 NA TGTGCCAGCAGTTTTTCGTCCGAGCAGTACTTC CASSFSSEQYF
few 11 TRBJ1-2 TRBV5-5 NA TGTGCCAGTTCCCATAACTATGGCTACACCTTC CASSHNYGYTF
NA 15 TRBJ1-4 TRBV5-1 TRBD1 TGCGCCAGCAGCTTGACAGGGGGCGCGGAGGAAAAACTGTTTTTT CASSLTGGAEEKLFF
NA 14 TRBJ2-7 TRBV29-1 TRBD1 TGCAGCGTTGAAGATGTTGGGACAGGGTACGAGCAGTACTTC CSVEDVGTGYEQYF
NA 14 TRBJ2-4 TRBV6-5 NA TGTGCCAGCAGTCGTCAGGGTACCAAAAACATTCAGTACTTC CASSRQGTKNIQYF
few 16 TRBJ2-3 TRBV2 NA TGTGCCAGCAGGAGACAGGTTCTATCACGCCCAGATACGCAGTATTTT CASRRQVLSRPDTQYF
NA 15 TRBJ2-3 TRBV28 TRBD2 TGTGCCAGCCGGGGAGGCGGGAGTTATATAGATACGCAGTATTTT CASRGGGSYIDTQYF
NA 14 TRBJ2-7 TRBV5-1 NA TGCGCCAGCAGCTTGGGGGACTCGACCTACGAGCAGTACTTC CASSLGDSTYEQYF
NA 13 TRBJ2-7 TRBV29-1 TRBD1 TGCAGCGTTGGTGACAGGGGAGTCTACGAGCAGTACTTC CSVGDRGVYEQYF
few 14 TRBJ1-4 TRBV18 NA TGTGCCAGCTCAGCGCAGACGGTCGGTGAAAAACTGTTTTTT CASSAQTVGEKLFF
NA 13 TRBJ2-1 TRBV5-6 NA TGTGCCAGCAGCTTCATTCAGCCCAATGAGCAGTTCTTC CASSFIQPNEQFF
NA 15 TRBJ1-4 TRBV30 TRBD1 TGTGCCTGGAGTGCAGACAGGGGGATTAATGAAAAACTGTTTTTT CAWSADRGINEKLFF
NA 15 TRBJ1-1 TRBV10-3 NA TGTGCCATCAGCCTCGACAGCGGGGAGAACACTGAAGCTTTCTTT CAISLDSGENTEAFF
NA 13 TRBJ2-1 TRBV12-3/TRBV12-4 NA TGTGCCAGCAGTTTACGGGGGAAGAATGAGCAGTTCTTC CASSLRGKNEQFF
NA 14 TRBJ2-7 TRBV20-1 NA TGCAGTGCCGAACTAGGCCTAAGCTCCTACGAGCAGTACTTC CSAELGLSSYEQYF
few 15 TRBJ1-3 TRBV30 NA TGTGCCTGGACTTTTGATAAAATCTCTGGAAACACCATATATTTT CAWTFDKISGNTIYF
few 16 TRBJ2-3 TRBV6-6 TRBD2 TGTGCCAGCAGTTACTCTGTTAGCGGGCACACAGATACGCAGTATTTT CASSYSVSGHTDTQYF
many 16 TRBJ2-1 TRBV5-6 NA TGTGCCAGCAGCTCTCTAACCTTGAGCTCCTACAATGAGCAGTTCTTC CASSSLTLSSYNEQFF
NA 13 TRBJ2-2 TRBV12-3/TRBV12-4 TRBD2 TGTGCCAGCAGTCTTAGCGGGAGCGGGGTGCTGTTTTTT CASSLSGSGVLFF
few 13 TRBJ1-4 TRBV20-1 NA TGCAGTGCTAGATGGGCCTCTAATGAAAAACTGTTTTTT CSARWASNEKLFF
NA 16 TRBJ1-6 TRBV28 NA TGTGCCAGCAGCCCCCCGGGCAGGTCCTATAATTCACCCCTCCACTTT CASSPPGRSYNSPLHF
NA 15 TRBJ1-3 TRBV6-1 NA TGTGCCAGCAGGATCCCCGTAAGCTCTGGAAACACCATATATTTT CASRIPVSSGNTIYF
NA 13 TRBJ1-2 TRBV11-2 TRBD1 TGTGCCAGCAGCTCTCAGGGGGGCTATGGCTACACCTTC CASSSQGGYGYTF
few 10 TRBJ2-5 TRBV12-3/TRBV12-4 TRBD2 TGTGCCAGCAGTTTTAGCGGGGGTTACTTC CASSFSGGYF
few 16 TRBJ2-5 TRBV28 NA TGTGCCAGCAGTTCGGGGGTTGGGGGGTACCCTACCCCCCAGTACTTC CASSSGVGGYPTPQYF
NA 16 TRBJ1-3 TRBV7-2 NA TGTGCCAGCAGCTGGGGGCAGCCCTTCTCTGGAAACACCATATATTTT CASSWGQPFSGNTIYF
few 14 TRBJ2-7 TRBV6-6 TRBD1 TGTGCCAGCAGTCCCGACAGGGCCCCCTACGAGCAGTACTTC CASSPDRAPYEQYF